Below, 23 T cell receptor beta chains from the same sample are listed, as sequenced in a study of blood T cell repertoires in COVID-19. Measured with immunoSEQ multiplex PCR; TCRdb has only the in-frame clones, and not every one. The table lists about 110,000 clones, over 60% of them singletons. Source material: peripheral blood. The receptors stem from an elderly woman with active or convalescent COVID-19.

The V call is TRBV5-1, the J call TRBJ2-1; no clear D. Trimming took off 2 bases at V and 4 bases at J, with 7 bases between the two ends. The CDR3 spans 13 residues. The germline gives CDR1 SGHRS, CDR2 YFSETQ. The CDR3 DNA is TGCGCCAGCAGCTTTTCAGAATACAATGAGCAGTTCTTC. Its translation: CASSFSEYNEQFF.

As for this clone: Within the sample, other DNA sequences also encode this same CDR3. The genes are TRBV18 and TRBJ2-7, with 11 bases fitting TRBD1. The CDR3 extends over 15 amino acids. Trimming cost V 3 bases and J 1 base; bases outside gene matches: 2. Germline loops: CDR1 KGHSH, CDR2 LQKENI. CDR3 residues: CASSPGQGVSYEQYF. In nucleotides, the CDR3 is TGTGCCAGCTCACCGGGACAGGGGGTATCCTACGAGCAGTACTTC.

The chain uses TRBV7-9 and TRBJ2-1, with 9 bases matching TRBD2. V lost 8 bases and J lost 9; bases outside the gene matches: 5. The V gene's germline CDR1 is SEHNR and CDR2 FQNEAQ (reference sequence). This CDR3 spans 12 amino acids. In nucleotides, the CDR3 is TGTGCCAGCGGGCCAGCGGGGGGTGAGCAGTTCTTC. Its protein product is CASGPAGGEQFF. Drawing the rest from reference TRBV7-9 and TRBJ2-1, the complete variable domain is DTGVSQNPRHKITKRGQNVTFRCDPISEHNRLYWYRQTLGQGPEFLTYFQNEAQLEKSRLLSDRFSAERPKGSFSTLEIQRTEQGDSAMYLCASGPAGGEQFFGPGTRLTVL.

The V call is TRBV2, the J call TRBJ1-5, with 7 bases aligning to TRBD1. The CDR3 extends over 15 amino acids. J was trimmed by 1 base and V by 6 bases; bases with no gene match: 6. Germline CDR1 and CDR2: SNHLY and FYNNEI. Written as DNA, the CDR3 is TGTGCCAGCAGCGAACAGGGGCTGAGCAATCAGCCCCAGCATTTT. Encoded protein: CASSEQGLSNQPQHF.

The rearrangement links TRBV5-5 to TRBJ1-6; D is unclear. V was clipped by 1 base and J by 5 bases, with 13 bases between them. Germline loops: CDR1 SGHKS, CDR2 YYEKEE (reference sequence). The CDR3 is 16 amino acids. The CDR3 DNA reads TGTGCCAGCAGCTTGACGAGGGTGAGAGATAATTCACCCCTCCACTTT. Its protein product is CASSLTRVRDNSPLHF.

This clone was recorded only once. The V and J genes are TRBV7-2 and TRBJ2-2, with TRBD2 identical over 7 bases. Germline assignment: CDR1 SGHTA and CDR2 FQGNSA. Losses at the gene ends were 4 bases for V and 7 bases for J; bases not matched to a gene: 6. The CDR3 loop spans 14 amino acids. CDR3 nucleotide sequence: TGTGCCAGCAGCTCCGGGGGGTGGGGCGGGGAGCTGTTTTTT. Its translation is CASSSGGWGGELFF.

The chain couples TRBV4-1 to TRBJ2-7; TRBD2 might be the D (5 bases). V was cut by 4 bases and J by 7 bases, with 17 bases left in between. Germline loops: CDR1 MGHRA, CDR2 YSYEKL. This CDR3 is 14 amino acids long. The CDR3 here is CASSRTPASKEQYF. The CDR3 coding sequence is TGCGCCAGCAGCCGGACTCCTGCCAGTAAAGAGCAGTACTTC.

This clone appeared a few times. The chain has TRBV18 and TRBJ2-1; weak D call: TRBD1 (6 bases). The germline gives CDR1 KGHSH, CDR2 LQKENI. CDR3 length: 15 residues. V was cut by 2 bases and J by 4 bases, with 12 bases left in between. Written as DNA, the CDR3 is TGTGCCAGCTCACCAGGACAGCGCCCTTACAATGAGCAGTTCTTC. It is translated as CASSPGQRPYNEQFF.

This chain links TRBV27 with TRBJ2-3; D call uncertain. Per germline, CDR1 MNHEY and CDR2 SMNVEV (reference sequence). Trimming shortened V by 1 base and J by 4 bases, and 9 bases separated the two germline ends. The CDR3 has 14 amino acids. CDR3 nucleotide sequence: TGTGCCAGCAGTTTATACACCCTCCCAGATACGCAGTATTTT. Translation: CASSLYTLPDTQYF.

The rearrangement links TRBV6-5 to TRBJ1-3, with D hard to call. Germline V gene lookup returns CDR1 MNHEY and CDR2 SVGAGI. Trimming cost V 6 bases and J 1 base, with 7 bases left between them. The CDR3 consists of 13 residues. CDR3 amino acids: CASRVRSGNTIYF. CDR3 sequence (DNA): TGTGCCAGCAGGGTTCGGTCTGGAAACACCATATATTTT.

CDR3 in DNA: TGCGCCAGCAGCGAGCCGGGTGGCGAAAAACTGTTTTTT. Amino acid sequence: CASSEPGGEKLFF. The chain joins TRBV5-1 to TRBJ1-4; D is undetermined. Germline V gene data show CDR1 as SGHRS and CDR2 as YFSETQ. The CDR3 totals 13 residues. Trimming removed 4 bases at V and 8 bases at J, with 12 bases between.

The CDR3 spells CASSRSGGTEAFF. The CDR3 DNA reads TGTGCCAGCAGCCGTTCCGGCGGCACTGAAGCTTTCTTT. V and J are TRBV7-3 and TRBJ1-1; D not certain. V was clipped by 5 bases and J by 4 bases, with 11 bases between them. CDR1 is SGHTA, CDR2 FQGTGA, per germline. The length of the CDR3 is 13 residues.

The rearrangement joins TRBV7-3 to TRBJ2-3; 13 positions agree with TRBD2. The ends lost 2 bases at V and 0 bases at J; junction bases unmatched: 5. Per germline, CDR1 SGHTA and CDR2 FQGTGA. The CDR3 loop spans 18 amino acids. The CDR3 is CASSLSRLAGGSTDTQYF. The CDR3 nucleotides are TGTGCCAGCAGCTTATCCAGACTAGCGGGGGGAAGCACAGATACGCAGTATTTT.

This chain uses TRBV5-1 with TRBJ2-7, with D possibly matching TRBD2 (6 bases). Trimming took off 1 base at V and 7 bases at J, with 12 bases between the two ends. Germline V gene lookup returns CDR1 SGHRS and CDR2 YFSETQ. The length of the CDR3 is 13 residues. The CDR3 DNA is TGCGCCAGCAGCTTGCCGGGGGTTACAGAGCAGTACTTC. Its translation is CASSLPGVTEQYF.

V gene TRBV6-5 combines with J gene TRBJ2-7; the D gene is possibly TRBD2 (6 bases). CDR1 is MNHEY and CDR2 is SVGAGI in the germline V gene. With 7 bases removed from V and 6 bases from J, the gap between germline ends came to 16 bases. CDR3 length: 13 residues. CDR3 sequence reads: CASTGLEALEQYF. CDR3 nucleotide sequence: TGTGCCAGCACGGGACTGGAGGCCCTCGAGCAGTACTTC.

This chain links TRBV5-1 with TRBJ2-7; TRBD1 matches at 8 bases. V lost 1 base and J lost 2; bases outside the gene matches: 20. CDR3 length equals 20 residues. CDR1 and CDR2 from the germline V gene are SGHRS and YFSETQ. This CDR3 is CASSLFPLSREQGVAYEQYF. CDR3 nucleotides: TGCGCCAGCAGCTTGTTTCCTCTATCCCGGGAACAGGGGGTCGCCTACGAGCAGTACTTC.

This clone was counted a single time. The CDR3 is CASSTAGGFDQPQHF. CDR3 DNA: TGTGCCAGCTCTACCGCGGGGGGCTTCGATCAGCCCCAGCATTTT. The chain combines TRBV18 with TRBJ1-5; D perhaps matches TRBD1 (6 bases). The CDR3 totals 15 residues. Trimming removed 6 bases from V and 5 bases from J, with 17 bases in between. Germline V gene lookup returns CDR1 KGHSH and CDR2 LQKENI.

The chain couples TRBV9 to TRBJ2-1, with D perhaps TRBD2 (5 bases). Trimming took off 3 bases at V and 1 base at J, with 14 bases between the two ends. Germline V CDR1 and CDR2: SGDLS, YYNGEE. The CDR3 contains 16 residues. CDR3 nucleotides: TGTGCCAGCAGCGAGTCGGGGTGGGGATCCTACAATGAGCAGTTCTTC. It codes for CASSESGWGSYNEQFF.

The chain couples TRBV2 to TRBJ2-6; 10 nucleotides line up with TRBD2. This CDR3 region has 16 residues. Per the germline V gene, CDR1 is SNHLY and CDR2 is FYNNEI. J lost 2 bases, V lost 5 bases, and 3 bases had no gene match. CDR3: CASSLAGVAGANVLTF. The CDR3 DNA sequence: TGTGCCAGCAGTCTAGCGGGAGTGGCTGGGGCCAACGTCCTGACTTTC.

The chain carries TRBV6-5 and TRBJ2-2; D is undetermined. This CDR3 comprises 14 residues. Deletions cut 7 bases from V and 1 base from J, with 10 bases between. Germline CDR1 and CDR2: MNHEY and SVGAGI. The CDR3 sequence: CASNLNGNTGELFF. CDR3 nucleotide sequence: TGTGCCAGCAACTTAAACGGGAACACCGGGGAGCTGTTTTTT.

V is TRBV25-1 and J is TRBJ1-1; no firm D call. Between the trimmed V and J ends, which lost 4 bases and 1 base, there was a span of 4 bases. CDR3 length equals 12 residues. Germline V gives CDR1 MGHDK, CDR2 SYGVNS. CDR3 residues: CASSARNTEAFF. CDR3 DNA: TGTGCCAGCAGTGCCCGGAACACTGAAGCTTTCTTT.

The chain's CDR3 is CASSTGVRNQPQHF. For the CDR3, the DNA is TGTGCCAGTAGTACAGGGGTTCGGAATCAGCCCCAGCATTTT. The genes are TRBV19 and TRBJ1-5, with D possibly being TRBD1 (6 bases). V was pared by 4 bases and J by 4 bases, with 11 bases between. There are 14 residues in the CDR3. Per germline, CDR1 LNHDA and CDR2 SQIVND (reference sequence).

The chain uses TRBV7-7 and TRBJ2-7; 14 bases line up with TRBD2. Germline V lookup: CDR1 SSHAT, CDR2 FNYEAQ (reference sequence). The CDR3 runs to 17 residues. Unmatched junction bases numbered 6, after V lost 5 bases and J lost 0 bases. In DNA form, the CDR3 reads TGTGCCAGCAGCACAGAAGGGACTAGCGGGAGCTCCTACGAGCAGTACTTC. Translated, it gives CASSTEGTSGSSYEQYF.